The rows below give T cell receptor beta chains drawn from one sample of a study of response to subunit inactivated influenza vaccine. MiXCR was run by TCRdb on the RT-PCR reads, yielding one entry per CDR3 protein. The data contain 590,000 or so distinct CDR3 sequences, about 15% of them singletons. This specimen was PBMCs from blood, taken around two weeks before vaccination. These receptors originate from a man over 45 who received an inactivated influenza vaccine. Both conserved end residues are part of each CDR3. The D gene is left open where the match is weak. Size tells how often a clone was seen (once, few, many) or the class of an expanded clone, and some rows leave it out.

18	TRBV7-2	TRBJ2-2	.	.	CASSLAFAAGKNTGELFF	TGTGCCAGCAGCTTAGCGTTTGCGGCGGGGAAAAACACCGGGGAGCTGTTTTTT
15	TRBV28	TRBJ2-2	TRBD1	many	CASGGQGGGTGELFF	TGTGCCAGCGGGGGACAGGGAGGAGGCACCGGGGAGCTGTTTTTT
13	TRBV7-2	TRBJ1-5	.	.	CASSSHSNQPQHF	TGTGCCAGCTCCAGTCATAGCAATCAGCCCCAGCATTTT
15	TRBV4-1	TRBJ2-1	TRBD1	.	CASSHLLQGTNEQFF	TGCGCCAGCAGCCACCTACTACAGGGGACGAATGAGCAGTTCTTC
16	TRBV27	TRBJ2-7	TRBD2	.	CASIQSLAGGLYEQYF	TGTGCCAGCATTCAATCCCTAGCGGGGGGGCTCTACGAGCAGTACTTC
15	TRBV20-1	TRBJ2-3	.	.	CSAPIPGGATDTQYF	TGCAGTGCTCCGATCCCGGGGGGCGCCACAGATACGCAGTATTTT
13	TRBV9	TRBJ2-5	.	few	CASSPGTLETQYF	TGTGCCAGCAGCCCAGGGACGCTGGAGACCCAGTACTTC
15	TRBV5-1	TRBJ2-7	TRBD1	.	CASSLEGQGAAEQYF	TGCGCCAGCAGCTTGGAAGGACAGGGGGCCGCCGAGCAGTACTTC
13	TRBV20-1	TRBJ2-5	TRBD2	few	CSEAGGYQETQYF	TGCAGTGAGGCCGGGGGGTACCAAGAGACCCAGTACTTC
13	TRBV2	TRBJ1-5	.	.	CASSEGGSQPQHF	TGTGCCAGCAGTGAAGGGGGCTCTCAGCCCCAGCATTTT
16	TRBV20-1	TRBJ2-3	TRBD2	few	CSATRASGRAGDTQYF	TGCAGTGCTACCAGGGCGAGCGGGAGGGCCGGGGATACGCAGTATTTT
14	TRBV5-1	TRBJ2-7	TRBD1	few	CASSLRDRGSEQYF	TGCGCCAGCAGCTTGCGGGACAGGGGATCCGAGCAGTACTTC
14	TRBV10-3	TRBJ2-1	TRBD2	.	CAISESRSGDEQFF	TGTGCCATCAGTGAGTCTCGTAGCGGGGATGAGCAGTTCTTC
16	TRBV11-1	TRBJ2-1	.	many	CASSLPRDPINNEQFF	TGTGCCAGCAGCTTACCCCGGGACCCAATAAACAATGAGCAGTTCTTC
13	TRBV6-1	TRBJ1-1	.	few	CASRGEYNTEAFF	TGTGCCAGCCGAGGGGAATATAACACTGAAGCTTTCTTT
16	TRBV7-2	TRBJ1-2	.	.	CASSLAGTDINYGYTF	TGTGCCAGCAGCTTAGCCGGGACGGATATTAACTATGGCTACACCTTC
12	TRBV20-1	TRBJ1-1	.	.	CSARRGGTEAFF	TGCAGTGCTAGAAGGGGGGGAACTGAAGCTTTCTTT
14	TRBV20-1	TRBJ1-2	.	few	CSARVDNQNYGYTF	TGCAGTGCTCGCGTGGACAACCAGAACTATGGCTACACCTTC
14	TRBV18	TRBJ1-2	.	.	CASSPSGLSYGYTF	TGTGCCAGCTCACCTTCCGGTCTTTCCTATGGCTACACCTTC
13	TRBV6-1	TRBJ2-2	.	.	CASTQGNTGELFF	TGTGCCAGCACTCAGGGAAACACCGGGGAGCTGTTTTTT
15	TRBV6-5	TRBJ2-7	TRBD1	.	CASSYTGTGGSEQYF	TGTGCCAGCAGTTACACCGGGACAGGGGGCAGCGAGCAGTACTTC
14	TRBV18	TRBJ1-2	.	.	CASSPGPLNYGYTF	TGTGCCAGCTCACCAGGGCCCCTTAACTATGGCTACACCTTC
15	TRBV5-1	TRBJ1-4	TRBD1	many	CASSSPGTGDEKLFF	TGCGCCAGCAGCTCCCCCGGGACAGGCGATGAAAAACTGTTTTTT
16	TRBV15	TRBJ2-3	.	.	CATSRRSSDPFDTQYF	TGTGCCACCAGCAGACGTTCTAGCGACCCTTTCGATACGCAGTATTTT
17	TRBV12-3/TRBV12-4	TRBJ2-3	.	.	CASSLARIVSGADTQYF	TGTGCCAGCAGTTTAGCGCGAATCGTATCGGGGGCAGATACGCAGTATTTT
13	TRBV20-1	TRBJ1-6	TRBD1	.	CSAGQGTNSPPHF	TGCAGTGCAGGACAGGGAACGAATTCACCCCCCCACTTT
14	TRBV10-3	TRBJ2-3	.	few	CAISSSTLTDTQYF	TGTGCCATATCATCCTCAACCCTCACAGATACGCAGTATTTT
15	TRBV10-3	TRBJ2-3	TRBD2	.	CAISESSSGGDTQYF	TGTGCCATCAGTGAGAGTTCTTCGGGGGGAGATACGCAGTATTTT
16	TRBV6-7	TRBJ2-2	TRBD1	.	CASSYPYRGNTGELFF	TGTGCCAGCAGTTACCCTTACAGGGGGAACACCGGGGAGCTGTTTTTT
17	TRBV7-9	TRBJ2-3	.	.	CASSLAQGHLSTDTQYF	TGTGCCAGCAGCTTAGCGCAGGGTCACTTATCCACAGATACGCAGTATTTT
14	TRBV6-5	TRBJ2-7	.	few	CASSYWRTSYEQYF	TGTGCCAGCAGTTACTGGCGGACCTCCTACGAGCAGTACTTC
16	TRBV10-3	TRBJ2-2	.	many	CAISESRTVYTGELFF	TGTGCCATCAGTGAGTCCCGGACAGTTTACACCGGGGAGCTGTTTTTT
18	TRBV13	TRBJ1-3	.	few	CASVRDGVVAETGNTIYF	TGTGCCAGTGTCCGGGACGGAGTTGTAGCAGAGACTGGAAACACCATATATTTT
14	TRBV11-2	TRBJ2-1	.	.	CASSLDSPNNEQFF	TGTGCCAGCAGCTTAGACAGCCCCAACAATGAGCAGTTCTTC
18	TRBV11-2	TRBJ2-6	.	few	CASSSLKADKAGANVLTF	TGTGCCAGCAGCTCACTCAAAGCCGACAAGGCTGGGGCCAACGTCCTGACTTTC
15	TRBV11-2	TRBJ1-1	.	few	CASSPLGSVNTEAFF	TGTGCCAGCAGCCCCCTAGGGTCGGTGAACACTGAAGCTTTCTTT
14	TRBV7-9	TRBJ2-1	.	.	CASSGAPSYNEQFF	TGTGCCAGCAGCGGCGCGCCTTCCTACAATGAGCAGTTCTTC
16	TRBV28	TRBJ2-3	TRBD2	few	CASLNPGGENTDTQYF	TGTGCCAGTCTCAACCCGGGGGGGGAGAACACAGATACGCAGTATTTT